This entry lists 24 T cell receptor beta chains sequenced from one sample in a study of technical replicates of blood from a few donors. This table comes from immunoSEQ multiplex PCR, and its TCRdb copy is limited to in-frame clones, with some not included. The table lists about 50,000 clones, 90% to 96% of them singletons. The material sequenced was T cells isolated from PBMCs. Receptors were obtained from a human donor in good health.

This clone is a singleton in its sample. The J gene is TRBJ2-1, the V gene TRBV11-2; a weak D match, TRBD2 (5 bases). The CDR3 totals 15 residues. The V end lost 5 bases, the J end lost 3 bases, and 14 bases lay between the germline ends. From germline, CDR1 is SGHAT and CDR2 FQNNGV. The chain's CDR3 is CASSPLVTSYNEQFF. In nucleotides, the CDR3 is TGTGCCAGCAGCCCACTAGTAACCAGCTACAATGAGCAGTTCTTC.

The gene calls are TRBV4-1 and TRBJ1-1, with D unclear. The germline CDR1 and CDR2 sequences are MGHRA and YSYEKL. The CDR3 has 15 amino acids. The V and J ends lost 0 bases and 1 base respectively, with 9 bases between them. The CDR3 protein is CASSQDGGRNTEAFF. CDR3 bases: TGCGCCAGCAGCCAAGACGGCGGCAGGAACACTGAAGCTTTCTTT.

This rearrangement joins TRBV6-1 to TRBJ1-1; a possible D gene is TRBD1 (5 bases). The CDR3 covers 13 residues. Per germline, CDR1 MNHNS and CDR2 SASEGT. The V gene lost 4 bases and the J gene lost 5 bases, with 11 bases spanning the gap. In DNA form, the CDR3 reads TGTGCCAGCAGTGGACAGTTAGGGACTGAAGCTTTCTTT. Translating it yields CASSGQLGTEAFF.

Only one count was recorded for this clone. The chain employs TRBV18 and TRBJ2-5; D remains unclear. The germline V gene encodes CDR1 KGHSH and CDR2 LQKENI. V dropped 5 bases and J dropped 4 bases, with 11 bases sitting between them. The CDR3 loop spans 13 amino acids. The CDR3 DNA follows: TGTGCCAGCTCAACAGACACGGCAGAGACCCAGTACTTC. It translates to CASSTDTAETQYF.

V is TRBV27 and J is TRBJ1-1; D unclear. The V gene's germline CDR1 is MNHEY and CDR2 SMNVEV (reference sequence). This CDR3 contains 11 residues. V was trimmed by 8 bases and J by 7 bases, leaving 11 bases between them. The CDR3 nucleotides are TGTGCCAGCTGGCAGCCGGGTGAAGCTTTCTTT. It yields the protein CASWQPGEAFF.

The V gene is TRBV2, the J gene TRBJ1-2; 10 positions agree with TRBD1. Germline V gene lookup returns CDR1 SNHLY and CDR2 FYNNEI. V lost 5 bases to trimming and J lost 2 bases; unmatched junction nucleotides: 5. The CDR3 contains 15 residues. The CDR3 is CASSSDRGPNYGYTF. The CDR3 region has the DNA TGTGCCAGCAGTTCAGACAGGGGGCCCAACTATGGCTACACCTTC.

The chain links TRBV28 to TRBJ1-1; D might be TRBD1 (5 bases). The CDR3 extends over 14 amino acids. V was shortened by 10 bases and J by 5 bases, with 20 bases between the two germline ends. Per germline, CDR1 MDHEN and CDR2 SYDVKM. The CDR3 here is CATRYWTGETEAFF. The CDR3 DNA is TGTGCCACGCGCTATTGGACGGGGGAGACTGAAGCTTTCTTT.

V gene TRBV27 combines with J gene TRBJ1-1; no clear D gene. Trimming stripped 3 bases from V and 4 bases from J, with 9 bases between. Germline V lookup: CDR1 MNHEY, CDR2 SMNVEV (reference sequence). This CDR3 spans 13 amino acids. The CDR3 nucleotides read TGTGCCAGCAGTTTCCGCAGAGGCACTGAAGCTTTCTTT. Translated, it gives CASSFRRGTEAFF.

This clone was detected once. This chain joins TRBV7-8 and TRBJ1-3, with D tentatively TRBD1 (6 bases). With 0 bases removed from V and 0 bases from J, the gap between germline ends came to 6 bases. Germline V gives CDR1 SGHVS, CDR2 FQNEAQ. The CDR3 runs to 15 residues. CDR3 sequence reads: CASSLAGGSGNTIYF. The DNA for the CDR3 is TGTGCCAGCAGCTTAGCAGGGGGCTCTGGAAACACCATATATTTT.

This chain connects TRBV28 to TRBJ1-2; TRBD1 matches 7 bases. The V gene end was trimmed by 5 bases and the J gene end by 9 bases; junction bases not matched to a gene: 12. The CDR3 contains 14 residues. Germline CDR1 and CDR2: MDHEN and SYDVKM. The CDR3 protein is CASSLSTGERSYTF. The CDR3 DNA sequence: TGTGCCAGCAGTCTCTCAACAGGGGAAAGAAGCTACACCTTC.

The V and J genes are TRBV5-1 and TRBJ1-4, with D uncertain. CDR1 is SGHRS, CDR2 YFSETQ, per germline. Trimming pared 4 bases from V and 8 bases from J, leaving 15 bases between. The CDR3 sequence is 14 residues long. The CDR3 DNA sequence: TGCGCCAGCAGCCTAGAGTCGAGGAGCGAAAAACTGTTTTTT. Translation: CASSLESRSEKLFF. Using reference TRBV5-1 and TRBJ1-4 for the parts outside the CDR3, the full variable domain is KAGVTQTPRYLIKTRGQQVTLSCSPISGHRSVSWYQQTPGQGLQFLFEYFSETQRNKGNFPGRFSGRQFSNSRSEMNVSTLELGDSALYLCASSLESRSEKLFFGSGTQLSVL.

This rearrangement joins TRBV7-9 to TRBJ2-2, with 13 nucleotides matching TRBD2. Trimming removed 5 bases from V and 11 bases from J; junction bases left unmatched: 8. Germline V CDR1 and CDR2: SEHNR, FQNEAQ (reference sequence). CDR3 size: 15 residues. The CDR3 loop is CASSHGTSGVRELFF. DNA of the CDR3: TGTGCCAGCAGCCACGGGACTAGCGGGGTTCGCGAGCTGTTTTTT.

The V call is TRBV30, the J call TRBJ2-5; perhaps TRBD2 as D (6 bases). Germline CDR1 reads GTSNPN; CDR2 reads SVGIG (reference sequence). The CDR3 totals 12 residues. V was shortened by 2 bases and J by 7 bases, with 11 bases between the two germline ends. CDR3 nucleotides: TGTGCCTGGAGTCCCCTGGGGGGGACCCAGTACTTC. Translated: CAWSPLGGTQYF.

The rearrangement joins TRBV9 to TRBJ1-2; D unresolved. V was pared by 4 bases and J by 2 bases, with 15 bases between. CDR1 is SGDLS, CDR2 YYNGEE, per germline. This CDR3 spans 15 amino acids. CDR3 sequence reads: CASSTSLLANYGYTF. The CDR3 nucleotides are TGTGCCAGCAGCACCTCGCTATTAGCGAACTATGGCTACACCTTC. Using reference TRBV9 and TRBJ1-2 for the parts outside the CDR3, the full variable domain is DSGVTQTPKHLITATGQRVTLRCSPRSGDLSVYWYQQSLDQGLQFLIQYYNGEERAKGNILERFSAQQFPDLHSELNLSSLELGDSALYFCASSTSLLANYGYTFGSGTRLTVV.

In its sample, this clone was seen once. V is TRBV6-1 and J is TRBJ2-6; 8 bases are shared with TRBD1. Germline CDR1 and CDR2: MNHNS and SASEGT. This CDR3 is 15 amino acids long. J lost 2 bases, V lost 4 bases, and 1 base had no gene match. CDR3 region: CASSAQGAGANVLTF. The CDR3 bases are TGTGCCAGCAGTGCACAGGGGGCTGGGGCCAACGTCCTGACTTTC.

This rearrangement joins TRBV7-8 to TRBJ2-6; maybe TRBD2 (5 bases). The germline CDR1 and CDR2 sequences are SGHVS and FQNEAQ. V was trimmed by 4 bases and J by 2 bases, leaving 12 bases between them. CDR3 length: 16 amino acids. The CDR3 sequence: CASSSTSGTGANVLTF. Written as DNA, the CDR3 is TGTGCCAGCAGCTCAACCTCCGGGACTGGGGCCAACGTCCTGACTTTC. The variable domain in full, with the rest retrieved from reference TRBV7-8 and TRBJ2-6, is GAGVSQSPRYKVAKRGQDVALRCDPISGHVSLFWYQQALGQGPEFLTYFQNEAQLDKSGLPSDRFFAERPEGSVSTLKIQRTQQEDSAVYLCASSSTSGTGANVLTFGAGSRLTVL.

The rearrangement joins TRBV5-6 to TRBJ2-4, with D hard to call. V gave up 1 base and J gave up 5 bases, with 13 bases separating them. The CDR3 has 15 amino acids. Germline loops: CDR1 SGHDT, CDR2 YYEEEE. In nucleotides, the CDR3 is TGTGCCAGCAGCTTGATCTCGGGTATCCAAAACATTCAGTACTTC. Translating it yields CASSLISGIQNIQYF.

The V and J genes are TRBV5-6 and TRBJ1-3, with D possibly TRBD1 on 5 matching bases. This CDR3 has 15 residues. V gave up 0 bases and J gave up 0 bases, with 7 bases separating them. Germline V gene sequence: CDR1 SGHDT, CDR2 YYEEEE. The CDR3 sequence: CASSLEGISGNTIYF. The CDR3 DNA follows: TGTGCCAGCAGCTTGGAGGGGATCTCTGGAAACACCATATATTTT.

The CDR3 DNA follows: TGTGCCAGCAGCTTGGTCTCTACTAGCGCTCACGAGCAGTACTTC. The encoded protein is CASSLVSTSAHEQYF. The chain uses TRBV5-6 and TRBJ2-7, with 7 positions matching TRBD2. After removal of 0 bases from V and 5 bases from J, the junction contained 8 bases not matched to a gene. CDR1 and CDR2 from the germline V gene are SGHDT and YYEEEE. CDR3 length equals 15 residues.

This clone showed up just once. This chain links TRBV9 with TRBJ2-1, with 9 bases lining up with TRBD1. The CDR3 contains 15 residues. With V trimmed by 0 bases and J by 8 bases, 6 bases remained unmatched. Per the germline V gene, CDR1 is SGDLS and CDR2 is YYNGEE. The CDR3, as DNA: TGTGCCAGCAGCGTAGCACAGGGGGCTTTCGATGAGCAGTTCTTC. Translation gives CASSVAQGAFDEQFF. Together with reference TRBV9 and TRBJ2-1, the CDR3 gives the full variable domain: DSGVTQTPKHLITATGQRVTLRCSPRSGDLSVYWYQQSLDQGLQFLIQYYNGEERAKGNILERFSAQQFPDLHSELNLSSLELGDSALYFCASSVAQGAFDEQFFGPGTRLTVL.

The chain carries TRBV9 and TRBJ2-1, with 9 bases matching TRBD1. J gave up 7 bases and V 4 bases, and 12 bases lay outside the gene matches. The germline V gene has CDR1 SGDLS and CDR2 YYNGEE. The CDR3 has 16 amino acids. CDR3 sequence: CASSTLRDRAANEQFF. CDR3 bases: TGTGCCAGCAGCACCCTCCGGGACAGGGCTGCGAATGAGCAGTTCTTC.

This clone showed up just once. The chain couples TRBV5-4 to TRBJ1-2; TRBD1 agrees at 8 bases. Germline CDR1 and CDR2: SGHNT and YYREEE (reference sequence). V lost 0 bases and J lost 3; bases outside the gene matches: 1. CDR3 length: 14 amino acids. The DNA of the CDR3 is TGTGCCAGCAGCTTGGACAGGGGGGACTATGGCTACACCTTC. Its protein is CASSLDRGDYGYTF.

The rearrangement joins TRBV5-4 to TRBJ2-4; 8 nucleotides align to TRBD1. The ends lost 3 bases at V and 10 bases at J; junction bases unmatched: 3. Germline loops: CDR1 SGHNT, CDR2 YYREEE (reference sequence). This CDR3 has 12 amino acids. CDR3 DNA sequence: TGTGCCAGCAGCTCCCGGGACAGGATTCAGTACTTC. It codes for CASSSRDRIQYF.

J is TRBJ2-3 and V is TRBV19, with no clear D. The CDR3 runs to 14 residues. Deletions cut 3 bases from V and 0 bases from J, with 7 bases between. Germline values: CDR1 LNHDA, CDR2 SQIVND (reference sequence). CDR3 DNA sequence: TGTGCCAGTAGTATGTTCCAGAGCACAGATACGCAGTATTTT. Protein product: CASSMFQSTDTQYF.